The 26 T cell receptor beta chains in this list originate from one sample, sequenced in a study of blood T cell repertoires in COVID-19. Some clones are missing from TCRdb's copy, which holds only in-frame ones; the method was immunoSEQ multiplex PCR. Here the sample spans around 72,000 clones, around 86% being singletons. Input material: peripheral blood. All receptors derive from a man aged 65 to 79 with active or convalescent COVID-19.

The CDR3 protein is CASSFGTLGDTQYF. CDR3 nucleotides: TGTGCCAGCAGCTTTGGGACTCTGGGAGATACGCAGTATTTT. The chain couples TRBV11-2 to TRBJ2-3; weak D call: TRBD2 (6 bases). The germline CDR1 and CDR2 sequences are SGHAT and FQNNGV. There are 14 residues in the CDR3. Trimming took 3 bases from V and 5 from J, leaving 12 bases between them.

CDR3 protein: CASSLGQGVDEQFF. The CDR3 nucleotides read TGCGCCAGCAGCTTGGGACAGGGGGTCGATGAGCAGTTCTTC. The chain uses TRBV5-1 and TRBJ2-1, with 9 bases that match TRBD1. J lost 8 bases, V lost 0 bases, and 3 bases had no gene match. This CDR3 has 14 amino acids. Germline V gives CDR1 SGHRS, CDR2 YFSETQ. Full variable domain (remainder filled in from reference TRBV5-1 and TRBJ2-1): KAGVTQTPRYLIKTRGQQVTLSCSPISGHRSVSWYQQTPGQGLQFLFEYFSETQRNKGNFPGRFSGRQFSNSRSEMNVSTLELGDSALYLCASSLGQGVDEQFFGPGTRLTVL.

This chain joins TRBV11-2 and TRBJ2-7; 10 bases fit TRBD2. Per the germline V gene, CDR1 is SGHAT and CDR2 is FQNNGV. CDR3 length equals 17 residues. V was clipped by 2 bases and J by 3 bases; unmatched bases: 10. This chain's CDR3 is CASSLLAGLAGDYEQYF. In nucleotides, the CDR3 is TGTGCCAGCAGCTTACTGGCGGGTCTAGCGGGAGACTACGAGCAGTACTTC. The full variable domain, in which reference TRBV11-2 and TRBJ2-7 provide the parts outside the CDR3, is EAGVAQSPRYKIIEKRQSVAFWCNPISGHATLYWYQQILGQGPKLLIQFQNNGVVDDSQLPKDRFSAERLKGVDSTLKIQPAKLEDSAVYLCASSLLAGLAGDYEQYFGPGTRLTVT.

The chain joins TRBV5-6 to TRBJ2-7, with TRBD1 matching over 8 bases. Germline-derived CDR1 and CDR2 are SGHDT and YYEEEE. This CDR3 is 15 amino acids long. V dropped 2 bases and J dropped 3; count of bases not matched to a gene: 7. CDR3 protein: CASSFKGTGHYEQYF. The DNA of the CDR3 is TGTGCCAGCAGCTTTAAAGGGACAGGCCACTACGAGCAGTACTTC.

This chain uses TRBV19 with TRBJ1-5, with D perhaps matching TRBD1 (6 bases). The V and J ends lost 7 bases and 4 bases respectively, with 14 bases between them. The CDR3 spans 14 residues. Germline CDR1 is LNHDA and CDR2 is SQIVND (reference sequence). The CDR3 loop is CASTQGSQNQPQHF. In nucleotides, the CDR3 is TGTGCCAGTACCCAGGGGTCACAGAATCAGCCCCAGCATTTT. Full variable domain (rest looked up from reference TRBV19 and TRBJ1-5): DGGITQSPKYLFRKEGQNVTLSCEQNLNHDAMYWYRQDPGQGLRLIYYSQIVNDFQKGDIAEGYSVSREKKESFPLTVTSAQKNPTAFYLCASTQGSQNQPQHFGDGTRLSIL.

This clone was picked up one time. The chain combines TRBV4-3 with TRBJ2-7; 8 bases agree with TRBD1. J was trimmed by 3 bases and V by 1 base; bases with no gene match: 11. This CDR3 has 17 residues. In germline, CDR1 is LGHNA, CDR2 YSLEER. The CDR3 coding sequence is TGCGCCAGCAGCCAAGTCAGCACCGGGACAGGTTACTACGAGCAGTACTTC. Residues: CASSQVSTGTGYYEQYF.

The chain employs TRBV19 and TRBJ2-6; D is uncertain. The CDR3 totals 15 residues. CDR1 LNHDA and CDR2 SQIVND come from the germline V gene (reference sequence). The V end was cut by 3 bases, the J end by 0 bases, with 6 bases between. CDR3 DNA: TGTGCCAGTAGTATTCTGTACTCTGGGGCCAACGTCCTGACTTTC. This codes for CASSILYSGANVLTF.

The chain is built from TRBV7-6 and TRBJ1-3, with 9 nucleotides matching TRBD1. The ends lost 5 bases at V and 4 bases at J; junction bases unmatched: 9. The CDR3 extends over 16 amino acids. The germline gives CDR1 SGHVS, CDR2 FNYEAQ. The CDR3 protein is CASSHGTGQRGNTIYF. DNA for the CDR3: TGTGCCAGCAGCCACGGGACAGGGCAGCGAGGAAACACCATATATTTT.

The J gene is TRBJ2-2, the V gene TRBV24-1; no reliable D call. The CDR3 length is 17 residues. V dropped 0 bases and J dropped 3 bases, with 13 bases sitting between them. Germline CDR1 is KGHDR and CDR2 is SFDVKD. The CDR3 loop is CATSDLLASSDTGELFF. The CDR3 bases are TGTGCCACCAGTGATTTGCTGGCGTCTAGTGACACCGGGGAGCTGTTTTTT.

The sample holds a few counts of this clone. CDR3 amino acids: CASSHSRPGPQHF. The CDR3 DNA is TGCGCCAGCAGCCATTCTCGTCCCGGGCCCCAGCATTTT. The chain combines TRBV4-1 with TRBJ1-5, with D uncertain. The germline V gene encodes CDR1 MGHRA and CDR2 YSYEKL. V was cut by 3 bases and J by 9 bases, with 12 bases left in between. This CDR3 has 13 residues.

CDR3 in DNA: TGTGCCAGCAGTTCCAATTTAGCGGGAGGGAGGCGGGTGGAGACCCAGTACTTC. Protein sequence: CASSSNLAGGRRVETQYF. The chain uses TRBV28 and TRBJ2-5, with 11 nucleotides matching TRBD2. The V gene end was trimmed by 4 bases and the J gene end by 5 bases; junction bases not matched to a gene: 15. Germline loops: CDR1 MDHEN, CDR2 SYDVKM. The CDR3 has 18 amino acids.

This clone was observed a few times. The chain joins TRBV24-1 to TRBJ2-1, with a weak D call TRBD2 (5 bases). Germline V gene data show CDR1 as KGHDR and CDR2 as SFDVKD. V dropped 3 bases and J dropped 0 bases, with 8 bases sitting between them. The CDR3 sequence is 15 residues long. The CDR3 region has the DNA TGTGCCACCAGTGATGGACTTGTCTCCTACAATGAGCAGTTCTTC. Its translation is CATSDGLVSYNEQFF.

CDR3 sequence reads: CASRSRQLANYGYTF. Written as DNA, the CDR3 is TGTGCCAGCAGGTCACGACAGCTCGCTAACTATGGCTACACCTTC. The chain joins TRBV27 to TRBJ1-2; weak D call: TRBD1 (5 bases). CDR3 length: 15 residues. With 6 bases removed from V and 0 bases from J, the gap between germline ends came to 14 bases. Germline V gives CDR1 MNHEY, CDR2 SMNVEV (reference sequence).

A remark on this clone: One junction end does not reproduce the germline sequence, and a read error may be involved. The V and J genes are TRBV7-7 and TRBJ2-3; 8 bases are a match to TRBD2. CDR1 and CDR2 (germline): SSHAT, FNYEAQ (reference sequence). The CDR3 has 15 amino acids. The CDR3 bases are TGTGCTAGCAGCCTCTCCGGGAGGGGGGGAGATACGCAGTATTTT. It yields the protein CASSLSGRGGDTQYF.

The CDR3: CASSYTYNSGNTIYF. CDR3 nucleotides: TGTGCCAGCAGTTACACCTATAACTCTGGAAACACCATATATTTT. J is TRBJ1-3 and V is TRBV6-5; no definite D call. This CDR3 has 15 residues. CDR1 MNHEY and CDR2 SVGAGI come from the germline V gene. Trimming removed 2 bases at V and 0 bases at J, with 8 bases between.

The CDR3 DNA reads TGTGCCAGCAACACAGGGATATCTAACTATGGCTACACCTTC. Translating gives CASNTGISNYGYTF. This chain connects TRBV2 to TRBJ1-2; TRBD1 is a possible D gene (6 bases). The V end was cut by 7 bases, the J end by 0 bases, with 12 bases between. This CDR3 has 14 residues. CDR1 is SNHLY and CDR2 is FYNNEI in the germline V gene.

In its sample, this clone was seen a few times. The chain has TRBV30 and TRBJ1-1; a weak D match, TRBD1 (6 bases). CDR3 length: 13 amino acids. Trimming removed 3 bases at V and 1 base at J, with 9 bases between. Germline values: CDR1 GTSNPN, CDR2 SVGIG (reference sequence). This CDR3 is CAWRRTANTEAFF. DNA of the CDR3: TGTGCCTGGAGGCGGACAGCGAACACTGAAGCTTTCTTT.

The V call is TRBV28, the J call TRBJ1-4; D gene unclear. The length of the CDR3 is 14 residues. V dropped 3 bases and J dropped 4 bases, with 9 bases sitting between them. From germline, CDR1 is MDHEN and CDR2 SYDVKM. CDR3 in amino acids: CASSFPQSNEKLFF. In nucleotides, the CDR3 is TGTGCCAGCAGTTTCCCACAGAGTAATGAAAAACTGTTTTTT.

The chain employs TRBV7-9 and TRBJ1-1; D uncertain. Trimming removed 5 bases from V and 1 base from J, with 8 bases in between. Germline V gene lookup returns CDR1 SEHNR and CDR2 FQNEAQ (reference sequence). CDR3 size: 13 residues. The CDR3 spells CASSPSSNTEAFF. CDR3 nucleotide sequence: TGTGCCAGCAGCCCCAGTTCGAACACTGAAGCTTTCTTT.

DNA of the CDR3: TGTGCCAGCAGCAGAAGACAGGGGGCTAACACTGAAGCTTTCTTT. Protein: CASSRRQGANTEAFF. The chain has TRBV16 and TRBJ1-1; 10 positions agree with TRBD1. The CDR3 length is 15 residues. The germline CDR1 and CDR2 sequences are KGHSY and FQNENV. V was clipped by 5 bases and J by 2 bases; unmatched bases: 5.

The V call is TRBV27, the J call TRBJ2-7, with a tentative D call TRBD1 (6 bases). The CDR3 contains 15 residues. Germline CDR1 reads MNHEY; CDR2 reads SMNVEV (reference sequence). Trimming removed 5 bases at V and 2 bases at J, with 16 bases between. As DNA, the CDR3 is TGTGCCAGCAGTCTCCAACAGGGATGGACCTACGAGCAGTACTTC. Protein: CASSLQQGWTYEQYF.

This CDR3 reads CASSQETVGPYEQYF. The DNA of the CDR3 is TGCGCCAGCAGCCAAGAAACGGTGGGGCCCTACGAGCAGTACTTC. The genes are TRBV4-1 and TRBJ2-7, with D perhaps TRBD1 (5 bases). The CDR3 consists of 15 residues. Germline V gene sequence: CDR1 MGHRA, CDR2 YSYEKL. V lost 0 bases and J 2 bases, leaving 11 bases between the germline ends.

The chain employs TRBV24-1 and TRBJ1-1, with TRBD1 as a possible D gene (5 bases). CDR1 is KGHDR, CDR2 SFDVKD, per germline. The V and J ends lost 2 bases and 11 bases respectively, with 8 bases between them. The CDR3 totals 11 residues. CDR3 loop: CATSDSRAAFF. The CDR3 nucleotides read TGTGCCACCAGTGATTCCAGGGCGGCTTTCTTT.

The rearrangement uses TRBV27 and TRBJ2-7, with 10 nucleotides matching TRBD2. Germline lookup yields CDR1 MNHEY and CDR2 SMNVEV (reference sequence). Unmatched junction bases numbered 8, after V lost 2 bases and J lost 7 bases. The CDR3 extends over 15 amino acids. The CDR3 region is CASSLSLAGVREQYF. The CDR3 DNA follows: TGTGCCAGCAGTTTAAGTCTAGCGGGAGTTCGGGAGCAGTACTTC.

CDR3 DNA: TGTGCCAGCAGGCGACAGGGGGCAAGCGAAGAGACCCAGTACTTC. This translates into CASRRQGASEETQYF. J is TRBJ2-5 and V is TRBV5-4; 10 bases map to TRBD1. V shed 5 bases, J shed 3 bases, and the junction held 7 bases outside the gene matches. The germline V gene encodes CDR1 SGHNT and CDR2 YYREEE (reference sequence). The CDR3 runs to 15 residues.

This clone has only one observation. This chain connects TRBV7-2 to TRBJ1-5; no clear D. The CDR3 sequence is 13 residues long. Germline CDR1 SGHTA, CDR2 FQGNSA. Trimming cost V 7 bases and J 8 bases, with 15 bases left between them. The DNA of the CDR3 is TGTGCCAGCACCATCACTGTCGGGGAGCCCCAGCATTTT. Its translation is CASTITVGEPQHF.